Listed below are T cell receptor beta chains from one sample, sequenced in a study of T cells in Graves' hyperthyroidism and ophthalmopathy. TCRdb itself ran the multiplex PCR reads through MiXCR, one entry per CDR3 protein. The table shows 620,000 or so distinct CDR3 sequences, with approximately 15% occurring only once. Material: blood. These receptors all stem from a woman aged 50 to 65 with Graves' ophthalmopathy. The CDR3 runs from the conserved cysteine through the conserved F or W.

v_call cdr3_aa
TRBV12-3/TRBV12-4 CASSLGRGQETQYF
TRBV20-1 CSASPLESSYNEQFF
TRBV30 CAWSVGRGLDYEQYF
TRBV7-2 CASSSPNNSPLHF
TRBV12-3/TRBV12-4 CASSLQGARIYGYTF
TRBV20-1 CSARDTARDLTYEQYF
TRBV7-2 CASSLAVGEQFF
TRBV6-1 CASSSSGTSGRAWGPYEQYF
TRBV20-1 CSARDQGLGVTGELFF
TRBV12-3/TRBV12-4 CASSLSRRADTQYF
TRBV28 CASSSDITYTF
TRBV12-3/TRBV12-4 CATREGVLEKLFF
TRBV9 CASSARGGTSGWEQYF
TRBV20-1 CSASTSGSNEQYF
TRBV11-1 CASSQDWGEAFF
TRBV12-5 CASRTGDNEQFF
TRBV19 CASSIRTGGTYEQYF
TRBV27 CASSLFGVTVNSPLHF
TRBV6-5 CASRYSQGTYGYTF
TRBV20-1 CSAISASGRFHEQFF
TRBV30 CAWSRPSGRQETQYF
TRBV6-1 CASRHGWEKLFF
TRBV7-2 CASSLGLRQGGGNNSPLHF
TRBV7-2 CASRRENSGSSYNEQFF
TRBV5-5 CASSLYPAGGINEQFF
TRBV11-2 CASSLVLGGIYEQYF
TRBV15 CATSRDHTPGYGYTF
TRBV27 CASRLSRVTEAFF
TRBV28 CASSPTGRDLYGYTF
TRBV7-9 CASIPHDSYEQYF
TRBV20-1 CSARGTDQETQYF
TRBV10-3 CAISEWGGLAQYF
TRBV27 CASSPRLAGGPANEQFF